This T cell receptor (beta chain) was observed in a study of shared clonotypes between healthy human individuals. The CDR3 extends over 15 amino acids. Germline CDR1 reads MDHEN; CDR2 reads SYDVKM. V lost 1 base and J lost 3; bases outside the gene matches: 5. Clones were sequenced by immunoSEQ multiplex PCR, and TCRdb holds only the in-frame ones, with some missing. The table lists some 1,100,000 clones, around 78% of them singletons. The rearrangement uses TRBV28 and TRBJ1-2, with 7 bases aligning to TRBD1. This TCR was recovered from a man aged 18-30 years in good health. Some clones in this sample may be carry-over from other donors' samples. Input material: memory CD4+ T cells from PBMCs. Subset indicated: CD45RA-negative fraction. CDR3 residues: CASSLSGQDHYGYTF. DNA of the CDR3: TGTGCCAGCAGTTTATCTGGACAGGACCACTATGGCTACACCTTC.